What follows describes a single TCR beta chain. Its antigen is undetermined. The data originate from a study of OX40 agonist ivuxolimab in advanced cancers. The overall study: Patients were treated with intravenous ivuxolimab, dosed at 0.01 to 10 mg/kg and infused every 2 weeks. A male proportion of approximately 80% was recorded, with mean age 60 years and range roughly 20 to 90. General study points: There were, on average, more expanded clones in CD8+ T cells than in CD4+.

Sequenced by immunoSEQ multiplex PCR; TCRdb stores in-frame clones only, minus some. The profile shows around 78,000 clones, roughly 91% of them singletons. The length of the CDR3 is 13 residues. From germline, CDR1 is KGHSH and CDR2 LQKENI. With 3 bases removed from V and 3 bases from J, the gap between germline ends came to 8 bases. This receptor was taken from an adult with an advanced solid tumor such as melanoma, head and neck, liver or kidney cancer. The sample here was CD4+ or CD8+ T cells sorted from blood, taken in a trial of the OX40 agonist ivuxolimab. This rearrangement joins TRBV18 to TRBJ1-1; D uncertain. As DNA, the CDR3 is TGTGCCAGCTCACCCGCGCTGGACACTGAAGCTTTCTTT. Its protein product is CASSPALDTEAFF.